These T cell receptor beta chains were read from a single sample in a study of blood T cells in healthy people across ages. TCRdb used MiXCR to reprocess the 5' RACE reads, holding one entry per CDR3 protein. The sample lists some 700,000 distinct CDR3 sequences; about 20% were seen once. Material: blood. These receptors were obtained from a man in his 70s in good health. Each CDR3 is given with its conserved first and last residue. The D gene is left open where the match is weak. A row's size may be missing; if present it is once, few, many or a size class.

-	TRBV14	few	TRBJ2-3	TGTGCCAGCAGCCGTCAGGGGAATTCCCATACGCAGTATTTT	CASSRQGNSHTQYF
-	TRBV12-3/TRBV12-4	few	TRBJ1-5	TGTGCCAGCAGCCCCCAGGGTTTTCCGCCCCAGCATTTT	CASSPQGFPPQHF
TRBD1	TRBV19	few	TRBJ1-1	TGTGCCAGTAATCTTGGGAAGGGGGCACGTTCGTATAACACTGAAGCTTTCTTT	CASNLGKGARSYNTEAFF
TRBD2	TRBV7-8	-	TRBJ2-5	TGTGCCAGCAGCTTAGCGGGACTAGCTAGCGAGACCCAGTACTTC	CASSLAGLASETQYF
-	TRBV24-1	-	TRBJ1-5	TGTGCCACCAGTGATTTTGGGGATCCACCCCAGCATTTT	CATSDFGDPPQHF
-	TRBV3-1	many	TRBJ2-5	TGTGCCAGCAGCCAAGGTGAGGGCCGAGGTCAAGAGACCCAGTACTTC	CASSQGEGRGQETQYF
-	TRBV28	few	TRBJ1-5	TGTGCCAGCAGTTTGGTCCAGGGGCAGGCCCTTAGAGGCAATCAGCCCCAGCATTTT	CASSLVQGQALRGNQPQHF
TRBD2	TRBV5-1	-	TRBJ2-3	TGCGCCAGCAGCAAATCTAGCGGGGGGAGCACAGATACGCAGTATTTT	CASSKSSGGSTDTQYF
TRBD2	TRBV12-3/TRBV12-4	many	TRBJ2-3	TGTGCCAGCAGTTTGGGCGGGGGGGCGGATACGCAGTATTTT	CASSLGGGADTQYF
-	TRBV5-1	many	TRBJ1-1	TGCGCCAGCAGCGCGGACAGGAACACTGAAGCTTTCTTT	CASSADRNTEAFF
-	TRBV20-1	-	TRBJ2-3	TGCAGCGCTAGAGATACGCGGGGCACAGATACGCAGTATTTT	CSARDTRGTDTQYF
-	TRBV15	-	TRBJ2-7	TGTGCCACCAGCAGAGCAGGAGCGTCCTACGAGCAGTACTTC	CATSRAGASYEQYF
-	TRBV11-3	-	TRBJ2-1	TGTGCCAGCAGCTTTGGGGGGCGGGAGCAGTTCTTC	CASSFGGREQFF
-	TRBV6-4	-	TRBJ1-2	TGTGCCAGCAGTGACTCTTTGGGGGCATACGGCTACACCTTC	CASSDSLGAYGYTF
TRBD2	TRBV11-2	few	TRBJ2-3	TGTGCCAGCAGCCGACCTTCTAGCGGGGGGCGCCGCACAGATACGCAGTATTTT	CASSRPSSGGRRTDTQYF
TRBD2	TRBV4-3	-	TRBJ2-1	TGCGCCAGCAGGCCCCTACTGATAGCGGGAGGGGCCCAAGAGCAGTTCTTC	CASRPLLIAGGAQEQFF
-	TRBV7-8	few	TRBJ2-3	TGTGCCAGCAGCGGAGTAACTAGAGGGTGGGATACGCAGTATTTT	CASSGVTRGWDTQYF
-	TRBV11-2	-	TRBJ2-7	TGTGCCAGCAGCTTAGGACAGGCCATCTACGAGCAGTACTTC	CASSLGQAIYEQYF
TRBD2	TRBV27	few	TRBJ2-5	TGTGCCAGCAGTTTTGCTAGCGGGGGACAAGAGACCCAGTACTTC	CASSFASGGQETQYF
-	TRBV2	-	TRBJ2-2	TGTGCCAGCAGTGTTACAGGAGAGGGGGAGCTGTTTTTT	CASSVTGEGELFF
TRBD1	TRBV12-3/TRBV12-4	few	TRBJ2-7	TGTGCCAGCAGACCATCCGGACAGGGTTTAGCCGAGCAGTACTTC	CASRPSGQGLAEQYF
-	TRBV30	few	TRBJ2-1	TGTGCCTGGAGTGTTGGGGGCTCCTACAATGAGCAGTTCTTC	CAWSVGGSYNEQFF
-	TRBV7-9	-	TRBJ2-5	TGTGCCAGCAGCTTAAGAACTCAGGGCCAAGAGACCCAGTACTTC	CASSLRTQGQETQYF
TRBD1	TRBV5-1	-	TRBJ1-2	TGCGCCAGCAGCTTAACAGGGGGTGGTAGCTATGGCTACACCTTC	CASSLTGGGSYGYTF
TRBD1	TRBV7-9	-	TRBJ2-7	TGTGCCAGCAGCTTAGCTGGGACAGGGGGCGAGCAGTACTTC	CASSLAGTGGEQYF